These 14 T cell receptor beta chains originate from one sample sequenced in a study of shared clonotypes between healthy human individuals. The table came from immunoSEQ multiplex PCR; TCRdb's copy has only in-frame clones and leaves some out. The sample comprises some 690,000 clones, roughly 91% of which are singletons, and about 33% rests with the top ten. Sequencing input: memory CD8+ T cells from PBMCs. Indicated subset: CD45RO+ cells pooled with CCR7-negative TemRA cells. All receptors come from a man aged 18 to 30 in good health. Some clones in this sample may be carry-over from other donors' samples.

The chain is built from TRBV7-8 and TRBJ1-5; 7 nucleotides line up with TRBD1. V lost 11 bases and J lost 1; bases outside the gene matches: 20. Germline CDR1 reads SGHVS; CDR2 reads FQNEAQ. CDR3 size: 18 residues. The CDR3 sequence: CASSPRDSPFWSNQPQHF. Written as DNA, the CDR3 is TGTGCCTCCAGTCCACGGGACAGCCCATTTTGGAGCAATCAGCCCCAGCATTTT.

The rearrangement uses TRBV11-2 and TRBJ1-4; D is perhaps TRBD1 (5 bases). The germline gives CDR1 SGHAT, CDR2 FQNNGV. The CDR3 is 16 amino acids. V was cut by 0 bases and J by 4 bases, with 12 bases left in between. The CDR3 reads CASSLDPAGNNEKLFF. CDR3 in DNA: TGTGCCAGCAGCTTAGATCCCGCAGGGAATAATGAAAAACTGTTTTTT.

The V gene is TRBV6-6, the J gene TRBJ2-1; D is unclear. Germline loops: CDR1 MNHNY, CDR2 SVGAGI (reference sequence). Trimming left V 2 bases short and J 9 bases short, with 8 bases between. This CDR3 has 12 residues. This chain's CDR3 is CASSYPGREQFF. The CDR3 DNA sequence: TGTGCCAGCAGTTACCCCGGACGTGAGCAGTTCTTC.

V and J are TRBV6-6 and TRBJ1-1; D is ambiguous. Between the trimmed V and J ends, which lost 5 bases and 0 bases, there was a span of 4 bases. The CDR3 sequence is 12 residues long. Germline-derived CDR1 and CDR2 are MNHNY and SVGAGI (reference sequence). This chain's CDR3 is CASSPLNTEAFF. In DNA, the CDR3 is TGTGCCAGCAGTCCCCTGAACACTGAAGCTTTCTTT.

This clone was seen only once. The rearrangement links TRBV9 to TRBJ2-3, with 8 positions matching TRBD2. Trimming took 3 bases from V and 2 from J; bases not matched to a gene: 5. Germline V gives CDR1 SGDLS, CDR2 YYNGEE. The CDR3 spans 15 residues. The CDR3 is CASSGGLAVTDTQYF. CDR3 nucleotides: TGTGCCAGCAGCGGCGGACTAGCCGTCACAGATACGCAGTATTTT.

CDR3 DNA: TGTGCCAGCAGCGTAGCTAGGGAGACAATCGACTATGGCTACACCTTC. Its translation is CASSVARETIDYGYTF. This rearrangement joins TRBV9 to TRBJ1-2; D remains ambiguous. The CDR3 runs 16 residues. The V gene lost 0 bases and the J gene lost 3 bases, with 15 bases spanning the gap. CDR1 and CDR2 (germline): SGDLS, YYNGEE.

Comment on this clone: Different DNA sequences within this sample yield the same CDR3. Here the CDR3 reads CASRRGNEQFF. The CDR3 nucleotides are TGTGCCAGCAGGAGAGGTAATGAGCAGTTCTTC. The rearrangement uses TRBV9 and TRBJ2-1; D is unresolved. V lost 5 bases and J 7 bases, leaving 7 bases between the germline ends. Germline V gene lookup returns CDR1 SGDLS and CDR2 YYNGEE. This CDR3 has 11 amino acids.

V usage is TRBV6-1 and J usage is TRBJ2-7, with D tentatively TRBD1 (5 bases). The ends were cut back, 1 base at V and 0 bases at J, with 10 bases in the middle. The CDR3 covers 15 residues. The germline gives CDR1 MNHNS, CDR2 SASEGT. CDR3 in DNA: TGTGCCAGCAGTGAAGGGGGCCAGGCCTCCTACGAGCAGTACTTC. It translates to CASSEGGQASYEQYF.

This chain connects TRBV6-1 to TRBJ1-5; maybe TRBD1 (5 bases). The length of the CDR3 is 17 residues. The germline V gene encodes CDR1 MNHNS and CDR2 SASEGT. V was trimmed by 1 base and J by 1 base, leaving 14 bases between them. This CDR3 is CASSEVWWGGSNQPQHF. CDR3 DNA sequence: TGTGCCAGCAGTGAAGTATGGTGGGGGGGAAGCAATCAGCCCCAGCATTTT.

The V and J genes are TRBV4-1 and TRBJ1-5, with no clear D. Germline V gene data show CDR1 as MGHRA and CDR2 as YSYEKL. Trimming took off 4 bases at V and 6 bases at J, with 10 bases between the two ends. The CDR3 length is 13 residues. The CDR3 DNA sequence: TGCGCCAGCAGCCTCCGGACCGGTCAGCCCCAGCATTTT. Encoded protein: CASSLRTGQPQHF.

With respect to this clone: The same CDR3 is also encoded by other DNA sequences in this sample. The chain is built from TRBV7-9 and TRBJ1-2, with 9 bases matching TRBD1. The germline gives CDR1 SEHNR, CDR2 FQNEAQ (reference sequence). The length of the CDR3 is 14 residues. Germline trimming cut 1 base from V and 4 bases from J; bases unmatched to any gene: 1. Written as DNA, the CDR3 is TGTGCCAGCAGCTTAGGACAGGGGGGCTATGGCTACACCTTC. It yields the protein CASSLGQGGYGYTF.

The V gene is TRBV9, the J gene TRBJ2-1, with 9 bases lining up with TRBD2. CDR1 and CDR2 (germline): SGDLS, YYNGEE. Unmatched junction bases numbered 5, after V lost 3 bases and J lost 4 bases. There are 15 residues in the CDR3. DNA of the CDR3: TGTGCCAGCAGCGATAGCGGGAGACGGTACAATGAGCAGTTCTTC. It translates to CASSDSGRRYNEQFF. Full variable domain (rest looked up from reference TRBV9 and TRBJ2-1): DSGVTQTPKHLITATGQRVTLRCSPRSGDLSVYWYQQSLDQGLQFLIQYYNGEERAKGNILERFSAQQFPDLHSELNLSSLELGDSALYFCASSDSGRRYNEQFFGPGTRLTVL.

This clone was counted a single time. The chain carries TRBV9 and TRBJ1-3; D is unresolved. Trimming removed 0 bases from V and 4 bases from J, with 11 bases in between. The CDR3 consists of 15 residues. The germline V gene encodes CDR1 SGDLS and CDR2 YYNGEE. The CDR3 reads CASSVGSGDGNTIYF. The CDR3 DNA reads TGTGCCAGCAGCGTAGGGTCGGGCGACGGAAACACCATATATTTT.

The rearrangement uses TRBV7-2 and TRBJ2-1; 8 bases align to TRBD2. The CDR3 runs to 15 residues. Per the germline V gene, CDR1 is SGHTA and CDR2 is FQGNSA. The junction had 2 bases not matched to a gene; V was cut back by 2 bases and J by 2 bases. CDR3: CASSLSGSTYNEQFF. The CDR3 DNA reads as TGTGCCAGCAGCTTAAGCGGGAGTACCTACAATGAGCAGTTCTTC.